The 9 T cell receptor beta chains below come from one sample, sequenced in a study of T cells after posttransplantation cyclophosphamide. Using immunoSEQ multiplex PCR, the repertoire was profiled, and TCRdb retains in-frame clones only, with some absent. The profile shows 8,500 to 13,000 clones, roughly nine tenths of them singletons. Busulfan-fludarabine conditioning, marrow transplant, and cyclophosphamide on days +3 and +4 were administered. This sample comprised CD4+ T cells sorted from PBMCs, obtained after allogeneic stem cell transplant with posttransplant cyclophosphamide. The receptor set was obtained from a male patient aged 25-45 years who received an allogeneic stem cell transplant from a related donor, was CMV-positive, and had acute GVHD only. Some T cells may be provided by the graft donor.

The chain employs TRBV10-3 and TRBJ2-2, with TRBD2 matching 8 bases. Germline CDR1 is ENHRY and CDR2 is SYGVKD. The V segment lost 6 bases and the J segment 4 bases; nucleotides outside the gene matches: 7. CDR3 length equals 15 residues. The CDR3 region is CAIRESGLVTGELFF. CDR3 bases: TGTGCCATCAGGGAATCGGGACTAGTCACCGGGGAGCTGTTTTTT.

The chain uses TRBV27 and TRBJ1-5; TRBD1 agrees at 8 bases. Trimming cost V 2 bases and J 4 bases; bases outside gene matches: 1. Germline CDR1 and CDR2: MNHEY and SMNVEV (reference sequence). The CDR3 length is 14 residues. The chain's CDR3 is CASSLRQGNQPQHF. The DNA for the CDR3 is TGTGCCAGCAGTTTACGACAGGGGAATCAGCCCCAGCATTTT.

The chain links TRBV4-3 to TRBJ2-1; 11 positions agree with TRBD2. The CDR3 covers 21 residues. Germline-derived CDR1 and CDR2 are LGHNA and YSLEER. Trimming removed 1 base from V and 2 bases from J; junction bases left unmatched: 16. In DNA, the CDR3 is TGCGCCAGCAGCCAAGTAGTCAGTCTAGCGGGGGGCCCGGCAACCTACAATGAGCAGTTCTTC. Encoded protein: CASSQVVSLAGGPATYNEQFF.

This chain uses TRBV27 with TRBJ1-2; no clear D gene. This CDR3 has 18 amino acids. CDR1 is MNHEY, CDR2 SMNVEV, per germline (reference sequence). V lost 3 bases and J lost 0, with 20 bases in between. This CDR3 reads CASSFSPGTAVANYGYTF. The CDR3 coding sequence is TGTGCCAGCAGTTTCTCTCCCGGTACAGCGGTAGCTAACTATGGCTACACCTTC.

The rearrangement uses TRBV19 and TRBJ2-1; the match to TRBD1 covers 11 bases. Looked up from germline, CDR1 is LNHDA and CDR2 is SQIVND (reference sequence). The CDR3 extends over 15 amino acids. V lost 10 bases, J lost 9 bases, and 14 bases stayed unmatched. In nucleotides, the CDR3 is TGTGCCACCGATGCCCGGGACAGGGGGATCGCTGAGCAGTTCTTC. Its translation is CATDARDRGIAEQFF.

The CDR3 nucleotides read TGTGCCAGCAGCCCGACAGGGTTCGGAGAGACCCAGTACTTC. Encoded protein: CASSPTGFGETQYF. This chain connects TRBV7-7 to TRBJ2-5; 7 nucleotides align to TRBD1. The junction had 7 bases not matched to a gene; V was cut back by 5 bases and J by 4 bases. CDR1 and CDR2 (germline): SSHAT, FNYEAQ (reference sequence). CDR3 length: 14 residues.

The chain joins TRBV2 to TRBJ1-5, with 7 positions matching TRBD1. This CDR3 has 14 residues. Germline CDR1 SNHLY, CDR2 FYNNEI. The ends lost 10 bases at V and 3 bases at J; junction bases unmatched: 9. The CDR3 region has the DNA TGTGCCACCATGGAGACAGGGAACAATCAGCCCCAGCATTTT. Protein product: CATMETGNNQPQHF. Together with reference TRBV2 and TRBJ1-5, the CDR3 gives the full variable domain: EPEVTQTPSHQVTQMGQEVILRCVPISNHLYFYWYRQILGQKVEFLVSFYNNEISEKSEIFDDQFSVERPDGSNFTLKIRSTKLEDSAMYFCATMETGNNQPQHFGDGTRLSIL.

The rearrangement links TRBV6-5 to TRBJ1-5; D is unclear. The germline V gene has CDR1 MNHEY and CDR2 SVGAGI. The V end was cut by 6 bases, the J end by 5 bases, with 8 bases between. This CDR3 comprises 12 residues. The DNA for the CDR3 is TGTGCCAGCAGCGAAAGAGATCAGCCCCAGCATTTT. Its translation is CASSERDQPQHF.

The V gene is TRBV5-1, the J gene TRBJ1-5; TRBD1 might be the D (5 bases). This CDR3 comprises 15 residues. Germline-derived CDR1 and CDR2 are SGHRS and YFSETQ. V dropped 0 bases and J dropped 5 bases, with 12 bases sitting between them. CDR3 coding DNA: TGCGCCAGCAGCTTGGAAGGGACTGTTTATCAGCCCCAGCATTTT. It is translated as CASSLEGTVYQPQHF.